The rows below give T cell receptor beta chains drawn from one sample of a study of T-cell memory formation after mild COVID-19. TCRdb re-derived calls from the 5' RACE reads in MiXCR, one entry per CDR3 protein. The table shows about 350,000 distinct CDR3 sequences, with roughly an eighth occurring only once. Sample: PBMCs or a T cell subset sorted from them (not recorded which). All receptors derive from a man younger than 35 who had mild COVID-19 (a few samples of this study predate the infection). Cell type and time point are not known. The CDR3 runs from the conserved cysteine through the conserved F or W. D genes are given only for firm matches. Size is omitted from some rows. Given values are once, few, many or a class for expanded clones.

CDR3 protein,CDR3 DNA,J gene,clone size,V gene,D gene
CASSDTRGPKEPQHF,TGTGCCAGCAGCGATACTAGGGGCCCTAAGGAGCCCCAGCATTTT,TRBJ1-5,NA,TRBV21-1,NA
CASRAGAANEKLFF,TGTGCCAGCAGGGCGGGGGCGGCTAATGAAAAACTGTTTTTT,TRBJ1-4,NA,TRBV11-2,NA
CASSFSASPFNEQFF,TGTGCCAGCAGCTTTAGCGCTAGTCCCTTCAATGAGCAGTTCTTC,TRBJ2-1,NA,TRBV11-2,NA
CASSEHTGELFF,TGTGCCAGCAGTGAACATACCGGGGAGCTGTTTTTT,TRBJ2-2,NA,TRBV2,NA
CASSQGRRISTDTQYF,TGTGCCAGCAGCCAAGGACGGAGGATTAGCACAGATACGCAGTATTTT,TRBJ2-3,few,TRBV7-2,NA
CSARARLATYNEQFF,TGCAGTGCTAGAGCCAGACTAGCAACCTACAATGAGCAGTTCTTC,TRBJ2-1,few,TRBV20-1,TRBD2
CASRGHLNQPQHF,TGTGCCAGCAGGGGACACCTCAATCAGCCCCAGCATTTT,TRBJ1-5,NA,TRBV6-5,NA
CASSVQGGVTEAFF,TGTGCCAGCAGCGTACAGGGGGGGGTTACTGAAGCTTTCTTT,TRBJ1-1,few,TRBV7-6,TRBD1
CASSSPGLAENF,TGTGCCAGCAGCTCTCCGGGACTAGCGGAAAATTTT,TRBJ2-3,few,TRBV7-2,TRBD2
CASRVQGPTDTQYF,TGTGCCAGCAGAGTACAGGGGCCCACAGATACGCAGTATTTT,TRBJ2-3,NA,TRBV2,TRBD1
CASIRGGNTEAFF,TGTGCCAGCATACGTGGGGGGAACACTGAAGCTTTCTTT,TRBJ1-1,NA,TRBV25-1,NA
CAISVGPSGGNNEQFF,TGTGCCATCAGTGTGGGCCCTAGCGGGGGCAACAATGAGCAGTTCTTC,TRBJ2-1,few,TRBV10-3,TRBD2
CATSDRGVNQPQHF,TGTGCCACCTCGGACAGGGGCGTCAATCAGCCCCAGCATTTT,TRBJ1-5,NA,TRBV6-2/TRBV6-3,TRBD1
CASSNPGNSPLHF,TGTGCCAGCAGTAACCCTGGGAATTCACCCCTCCACTTT,TRBJ1-6,NA,TRBV25-1,NA
CATSEGLAGPWGSETQYF,TGTGCCACCAGTGAAGGCCTAGCGGGGCCTTGGGGTTCGGAGACCCAGTACTTC,TRBJ2-5,NA,TRBV24-1,TRBD2
CASSQEWSRGYEQYF,TGCGCCAGCAGCCAAGAGTGGAGCAGGGGCTACGAGCAGTACTTC,TRBJ2-7,NA,TRBV4-1,NA
CASSPRLAGVSEQYF,TGTGCCAGCAGCCCGAGACTAGCGGGGGTTTCTGAGCAGTACTTC,TRBJ2-7,NA,TRBV9,TRBD2
CASSQDRGGLETQYF,TGTGCCAGCAGCCAAGACCGGGGGGGCCTAGAGACCCAGTACTTC,TRBJ2-5,few,TRBV4-2,TRBD2
CASSQDKSSGGYNEQFF,TGCGCCAGCAGCCAAGATAAAAGTAGCGGGGGCTACAATGAGCAGTTCTTC,TRBJ2-1,many,TRBV4-1,TRBD2
CASSLRLAVNEQFF,TGTGCCAGCAGCCTGCGACTAGCGGTAAATGAGCAGTTCTTC,TRBJ2-1,NA,TRBV7-2,TRBD2
CASSRLADQETQYF,TGCGCCAGCAGCAGGTTAGCGGACCAAGAGACCCAGTACTTC,TRBJ2-5,few,TRBV4-3,NA
CAISESEGASYNEQFF,TGTGCCATCAGTGAGTCTGAGGGGGCATCCTACAATGAGCAGTTCTTC,TRBJ2-1,few,TRBV10-3,TRBD1
CASSPTGANTGELFF,TGTGCCAGCTCACCGACAGGTGCGAACACCGGGGAGCTGTTTTTT,TRBJ2-2,few,TRBV18,NA
CASSQGVNGNSPLHF,TGCGCCAGCAGCCAGGGGGTTAATGGTAATTCACCCCTCCACTTT,TRBJ1-6,few,TRBV4-1,NA
CASSQVGGAGELFF,TGTGCCAGCAGCCAGGTGGGGGGCGCCGGGGAGCTGTTTTTT,TRBJ2-2,few,TRBV5-5,NA
CASSPGTALYTEAFF,TGTGCCAGCAGTCCCGGGACAGCCCTATACACTGAAGCTTTCTTT,TRBJ1-1,few,TRBV27,TRBD1
CASKVPGGAAGELFF,TGTGCCAGCAAGGTCCCGGGGGGGGCAGCCGGGGAGCTGTTTTTT,TRBJ2-2,few,TRBV6-5,TRBD2
CASSAPGTGNYGYTF,TGCGCCAGCAGCGCCCCCGGGACAGGGAACTATGGCTACACCTTC,TRBJ1-2,NA,TRBV4-1,TRBD1
CASSPTPAGVGNTIYF,TGCGCCAGCAGCCCCACTCCGGCAGGGGTGGGGAACACCATATATTTT,TRBJ1-3,few,TRBV4-3,NA
CASKTGRDFSTDTQYF,TGCGCCAGTAAGACAGGCCGCGACTTTAGCACAGATACGCAGTATTTT,TRBJ2-3,few,TRBV5-1,NA
CASSQTSGERNSPLHF,TGTGCCAGCAGCCAGACGTCGGGGGAGAGGAATTCACCCCTCCACTTT,TRBJ1-6,few,TRBV4-2,NA
CASTHEPSGNTIYF,TGTGCCAGCACCCATGAGCCCTCTGGAAACACCATATATTTT,TRBJ1-3,many,TRBV7-9,NA
CASSLNARQGQNEKLFF,TGCGCCAGCAGCCTGAACGCCCGACAGGGGCAAAATGAAAAACTGTTTTTT,TRBJ1-4,few,TRBV5-1,TRBD1
CASSYTFLRTGSTGELFF,TGTGCCAGCAGTTACACTTTCCTTCGGACAGGTAGCACCGGGGAGCTGTTTTTT,TRBJ2-2,few,TRBV7-2,TRBD1
CASSFPGDTGELFF,TGCGCCAGCAGCTTTCCAGGAGACACCGGGGAGCTGTTTTTT,TRBJ2-2,many,TRBV5-1,NA
CSASQGTGLLQPQHF,TGCAGTGCTAGCCAAGGGACAGGGCTATTACAGCCCCAGCATTTT,TRBJ1-5,NA,TRBV20-1,TRBD1
CATSRGRGSNYGYTF,TGTGCCACCAGCAGAGGCAGGGGATCTAACTATGGCTACACCTTC,TRBJ1-2,few,TRBV15,NA
CASSHYRAGIDGYTF,TGCGCCAGCAGCCATTATCGGGCGGGGATTGATGGCTACACCTTC,TRBJ1-2,NA,TRBV4-3,NA
CASSPPGQGEAFF,TGTGCCAGCAGCCCCCCGGGACAGGGTGAGGCTTTCTTT,TRBJ1-1,many,TRBV7-2,TRBD1
CASTLGSRETQYF,TGTGCCAGCACCTTAGGGAGCAGGGAGACCCAGTACTTC,TRBJ2-5,few,TRBV7-2,NA
CSAPLYRGNNQPQHF,TGCAGTGCCCCGCTGTACAGGGGGAATAATCAGCCCCAGCATTTT,TRBJ1-5,NA,TRBV20-1,TRBD1
CASSLVPPGDTGELFF,TGCGCCAGCAGCTTGGTACCTCCCGGGGACACCGGGGAGCTGTTTTTT,TRBJ2-2,NA,TRBV5-1,NA
CASSQDWGFSSYNEQFF,TGCGCCAGCAGCCAAGATTGGGGATTCAGCTCCTACAATGAGCAGTTCTTC,TRBJ2-1,few,TRBV4-3,NA
CASSQEVDSMNTEAFF,TGTGCCAGCAGCCAAGAGGTGGACAGTATGAACACTGAAGCTTTCTTT,TRBJ1-1,many,TRBV3-1,NA
CASSWGSNQPQHF,TGTGCCAGCAGCTGGGGGAGCAATCAGCCCCAGCATTTT,TRBJ1-5,many,TRBV7-6,NA
CASSLAGAPSSTDTQYF,TGTGCCAGCAGCTTAGCCGGGGCTCCTTCTAGCACAGATACGCAGTATTTT,TRBJ2-3,NA,TRBV7-2,NA
CAPTRFPGELFF,TGCGCCCCCACGAGGTTCCCCGGGGAGCTGTTTTTT,TRBJ2-2,few,TRBV10-2,NA
CASSQVEDQPQHF,TGCGCCAGCAGCCAAGTTGAGGATCAGCCCCAGCATTTT,TRBJ1-5,NA,TRBV4-1,NA
CASSVAQRGDTGELFF,TGTGCCAGCAGCGTAGCCCAGCGGGGGGACACCGGGGAGCTGTTTTTT,TRBJ2-2,few,TRBV9,TRBD2
CASSPLAGETEAFF,TGTGCCAGCTCACCATTAGCGGGGGAAACTGAAGCTTTCTTT,TRBJ1-1,few,TRBV18,NA
CASSLAVGTKTQYF,TGTGCCAGCAGCTTAGCAGTGGGCACGAAGACCCAGTACTTC,TRBJ2-5,few,TRBV7-2,NA
CASSLGAGNNYGYTF,TGTGCCAGCAGCTTGGGAGCAGGGAATAACTATGGCTACACCTTC,TRBJ1-2,many,TRBV5-5,NA
CASSRGERAFF,TGTGCCAGCAGTAGGGGGGAGAGGGCTTTCTTT,TRBJ1-1,NA,TRBV5-6,NA
CASTPSGGFYGYTF,TGTGCCAGCACCCCCTCGGGGGGCTTCTATGGCTACACCTTC,TRBJ1-2,few,TRBV6-2/TRBV6-3,NA
CASKPGFSGNTIYF,TGTGCCAGCAAGCCGGGTTTCTCTGGAAACACCATATATTTT,TRBJ1-3,NA,TRBV2,NA
CASSFPGNEQFF,TGTGCCAGCAGTTTCCCCGGGAATGAGCAGTTCTTC,TRBJ2-1,few,TRBV6-2/TRBV6-3,NA
CASSLVPDRVVYEQYF,TGTGCCAGCAGCTTAGTACCCGACAGGGTGGTCTACGAGCAGTACTTC,TRBJ2-7,many,TRBV7-2,TRBD1
CASSQDRGGWDIQYF,TGCGCCAGCAGCCAAGATCGGGGAGGGTGGGACATTCAGTACTTC,TRBJ2-4,few,TRBV4-3,TRBD2
CASSRTQGNYGYTF,TGTGCCAGCAGCCGAACCCAGGGTAACTATGGCTACACCTTC,TRBJ1-2,NA,TRBV7-6,NA
CASRLAGGYEQYF,TGTGCCAGCAGACTAGCGGGGGGGTACGAGCAGTACTTC,TRBJ2-7,NA,TRBV12-3/TRBV12-4,TRBD2